This entry is about one T cell receptor beta chain. The target antigen is unknown. The entry originates in a study of graft-versus-host responses after intestinal transplantation. Trimming at V came to 7 bases and at J to 1 base, leaving 7 bases not matched to a gene. CDR1 and CDR2 from the germline V gene are MNHEY and SVGAGI. The CDR3 contains 14 residues. Study conclusions and caveats: Peak GvH clone levels in circulation were associated with early post-transplant HvG declines.

TCRdb keeps only in-frame clones here, not all; method: immunoSEQ multiplex PCR. Of about 15,000 clones listed, about 74% are singletons. To release intraepithelial and lamina propria lymphocytes, the graft tissue was processed. J is TRBJ2-7 and V is TRBV6-5; 7 nucleotides line up with TRBD2. This sequence was found in a human patient who received an intestinal transplant, so some T cells may come from the graft donor. The sequencing used ileum tissue, collected 14 days after transplant. CDR3 in amino acids: CASKMEGGSYEQYF. Here the CDR3 DNA reads TGTGCCAGCAAAATGGAGGGAGGGTCCTACGAGCAGTACTTC.